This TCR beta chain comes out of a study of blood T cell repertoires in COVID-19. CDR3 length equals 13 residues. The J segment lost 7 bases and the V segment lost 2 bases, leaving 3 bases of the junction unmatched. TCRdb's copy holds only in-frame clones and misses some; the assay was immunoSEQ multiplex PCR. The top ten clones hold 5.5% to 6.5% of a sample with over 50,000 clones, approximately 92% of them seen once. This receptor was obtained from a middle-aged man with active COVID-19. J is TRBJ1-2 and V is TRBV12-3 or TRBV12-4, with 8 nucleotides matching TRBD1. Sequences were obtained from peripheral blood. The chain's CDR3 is CASSLQGALGYTF. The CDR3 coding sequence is TGTGCCAGCAGTTTACAGGGGGCGCTTGGCTACACCTTC.